Sequencing of this T cell receptor beta chain was carried out in a study of response to subunit inactivated influenza vaccine. General study findings and limits: The study's authors posited that every seasonal influenza vaccination enlists few new T cells.

CDR3 length: 15 residues. After removal of 6 bases from V and 4 bases from J, the junction contained 6 bases not matched to a gene. This clonotype was observed a handful of times. Its antigen is currently unknown. One entry per CDR3 protein, called by TCRdb with MiXCR from the RT-PCR reads. The data contain 600,000 to 850,000 distinct CDR3 sequences, 12% to 15% of them singletons. The V call is TRBV12-3 or TRBV12-4, the J call TRBJ1-5; 10 bases agree with TRBD1. This TCR derives from a man aged 45-65 years who received an inactivated influenza vaccine. The sample was PBMCs from blood, taken roughly 15 days before vaccination. The CDR3 is CASSSVGQGNQPQHF. The CDR3 DNA sequence: TGTGCCAGCAGCTCTGTGGGACAGGGGAATCAGCCCCAGCATTTT.